This record covers a single T cell receptor (beta chain). The record originates from a study of breast tumors, draining lymph nodes, adjacent tissues. Germline CDR1 reads SQVTM; CDR2 reads ANQGSEA. V was pared by 8 bases and J by 2 bases, with 14 bases between. The CDR3 spans 13 residues. MiXCR, applied by TCRdb to the multiplex PCR reads, yields one record per CDR3 protein. The data hold about 140,000 distinct CDR3 sequences, with 30% to 35% observed a single time. Axillary draining lymph nodes of breast cancer patients supplied the node samples. Material: axillary lymph node tissue. V is TRBV29-1 and J is TRBJ2-3, with D maybe TRBD2 (6 bases). The source is a female donor with breast cancer. Some clones in this sample may be carry-over from other donors' samples. Written as DNA, the CDR3 is TGCAGCTCGGGACTCAAACACACAGATACGCAGTATTTT. It is translated as CSSGLKHTDTQYF.